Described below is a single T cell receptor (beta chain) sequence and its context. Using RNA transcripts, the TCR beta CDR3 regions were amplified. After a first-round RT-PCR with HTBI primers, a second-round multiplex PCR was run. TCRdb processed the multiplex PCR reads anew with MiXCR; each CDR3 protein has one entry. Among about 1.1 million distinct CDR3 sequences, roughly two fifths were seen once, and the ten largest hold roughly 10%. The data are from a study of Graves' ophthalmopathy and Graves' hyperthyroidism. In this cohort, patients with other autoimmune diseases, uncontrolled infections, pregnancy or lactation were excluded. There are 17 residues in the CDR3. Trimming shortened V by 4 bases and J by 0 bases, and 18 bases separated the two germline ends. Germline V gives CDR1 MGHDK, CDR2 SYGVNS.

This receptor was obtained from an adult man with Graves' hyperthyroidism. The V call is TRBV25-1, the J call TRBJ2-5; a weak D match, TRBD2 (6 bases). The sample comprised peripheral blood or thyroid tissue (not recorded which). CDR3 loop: CASSGTLQGLYQETQYF. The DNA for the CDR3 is TGTGCCAGCAGTGGGACCCTGCAGGGACTTTACCAAGAGACCCAGTACTTC.